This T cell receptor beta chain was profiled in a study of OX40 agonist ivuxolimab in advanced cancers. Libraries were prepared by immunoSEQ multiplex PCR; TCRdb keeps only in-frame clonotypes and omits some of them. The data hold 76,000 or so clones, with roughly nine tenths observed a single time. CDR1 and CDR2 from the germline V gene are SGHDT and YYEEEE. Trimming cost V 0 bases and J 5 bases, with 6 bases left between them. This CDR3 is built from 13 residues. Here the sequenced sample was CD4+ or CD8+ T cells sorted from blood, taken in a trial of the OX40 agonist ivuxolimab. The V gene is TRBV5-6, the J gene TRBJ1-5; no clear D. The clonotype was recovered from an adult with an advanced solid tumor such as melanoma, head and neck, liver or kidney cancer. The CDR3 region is CASSLVGHQPQHF. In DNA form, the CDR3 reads TGTGCCAGCAGCTTGGTGGGTCATCAGCCCCAGCATTTT. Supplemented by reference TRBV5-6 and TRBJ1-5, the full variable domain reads DAGVTQSPTHLIKTRGQQVTLRCSPKSGHDTVSWYQQALGQGPQFIFQYYEEEERQRGNFPDRFSGHQFPNYSSELNVNALLLGDSALYLCASSLVGHQPQHFGDGTRLSIL.